These T cell receptor beta chains were read from a single sample in a study of cytomegalovirus exposure and HLA in healthy donors. Measured with immunoSEQ multiplex PCR; TCRdb has only the in-frame clones, and not every one. This sample has some 70,000 clones, with less than 80% found just once. Sample: PBMCs. All receptors come from a woman aged 45-65 years in good health and CMV-seronegative. Each CDR3 is given with its conserved first and last residue. The order of the fields is V gene, clone size, J gene, D gene, CDR3 protein, CDR3 DNA. The D gene is left open where the match is weak. Only part of the rows carry a size: once, few, many, or a class if the clone is expanded.

V gene: TRBV6-5; clone size: NA; J gene: TRBJ2-7; D gene: NA; CDR3 protein: CASRENVYEQYF; CDR3 DNA: TGTGCCAGCCGTGAGAACGTCTACGAGCAGTACTTC
V gene: TRBV28; clone size: many; J gene: TRBJ2-5; D gene: NA; CDR3 protein: CASTRGIETQYF; CDR3 DNA: TGTGCCAGCACTAGGGGGATAGAGACCCAGTACTTC
V gene: TRBV19; clone size: NA; J gene: TRBJ1-2; D gene: NA; CDR3 protein: CASSIPPPGTLLITVNYGYTF; CDR3 DNA: TGTGCCAGTAGTATTCCACCACCAGGGACTCTTCTTATAACGGTGAATTATGGCTACACCTTC
V gene: TRBV6-5; clone size: NA; J gene: TRBJ2-1; D gene: TRBD2; CDR3 protein: CASTSGIGEQFF; CDR3 DNA: TGTGCCAGCACTAGCGGGATAGGAGAGCAGTTCTTC
V gene: TRBV28; clone size: few; J gene: TRBJ2-7; D gene: NA; CDR3 protein: CASSFAGGLNEQYF; CDR3 DNA: TGTGCCAGCAGTTTCGCAGGAGGCTTGAACGAGCAGTACTTC
V gene: TRBV6-5; clone size: NA; J gene: TRBJ2-1; D gene: NA; CDR3 protein: CADLPRGSYNEQFF; CDR3 DNA: TGTGCCGACCTCCCAAGGGGCTCCTACAATGAGCAGTTCTTC
V gene: TRBV28; clone size: NA; J gene: TRBJ2-6; D gene: TRBD1; CDR3 protein: CASSPRTGLSSGANVLTF; CDR3 DNA: TGTGCCAGCAGCCCCCGGACAGGCCTGAGCTCTGGGGCCAACGTCCTGACTTTC
V gene: TRBV29-1; clone size: NA; J gene: TRBJ1-2; D gene: TRBD1; CDR3 protein: CSVEAGQGTDGYTF; CDR3 DNA: TGCAGCGTTGAGGCCGGACAGGGTACAGATGGCTACACCTTC
V gene: TRBV7-9; clone size: NA; J gene: TRBJ1-4; D gene: TRBD1; CDR3 protein: CASSPGAGGLEKLFF; CDR3 DNA: TGTGCCAGCAGCCCCGGGGCAGGGGGCCTTGAAAAACTGTTTTTT
V gene: TRBV5-1; clone size: few; J gene: TRBJ2-7; D gene: TRBD2; CDR3 protein: CASSLNGGDVDEQYF; CDR3 DNA: TGCGCCAGCAGCTTGAATGGGGGGGACGTGGACGAGCAGTACTTC
V gene: TRBV7-9; clone size: NA; J gene: TRBJ2-5; D gene: NA; CDR3 protein: CASSFGQLETQYF; CDR3 DNA: TGTGCCAGCAGCTTTGGACAGTTGGAGACCCAGTACTTC
V gene: TRBV6-5; clone size: few; J gene: TRBJ2-7; D gene: NA; CDR3 protein: CASSYPPGLVYF; CDR3 DNA: TGTGCCAGCAGTTACCCCCCCGGTTTGGTGTACTTC
V gene: TRBV5-1; clone size: NA; J gene: TRBJ1-4; D gene: TRBD1; CDR3 protein: CASSLGTGLEKLFF; CDR3 DNA: TGCGCCAGCAGCCTGGGGACAGGGTTGGAAAAACTGTTTTTT
V gene: TRBV10-3; clone size: NA; J gene: TRBJ2-7; D gene: TRBD1; CDR3 protein: CATWGQGRGGEQYF; CDR3 DNA: TGTGCCACGTGGGGACAGGGAAGAGGTGGCGAGCAGTACTTC
V gene: TRBV18; clone size: NA; J gene: TRBJ1-2; D gene: NA; CDR3 protein: CASSPRGETNYGYTF; CDR3 DNA: TGTGCCAGCTCACCACGAGGAGAGACTAACTATGGCTACACCTTC
V gene: TRBV25-1; clone size: NA; J gene: TRBJ2-7; D gene: TRBD1; CDR3 protein: CASSEWDSYEQYF; CDR3 DNA: TGTGCCAGCAGTGAGTGGGACAGCTACGAGCAGTACTTC
V gene: TRBV29-1; clone size: NA; J gene: TRBJ2-3; D gene: TRBD2; CDR3 protein: CSVSSLREASDTQYF; CDR3 DNA: TGCAGCGTTTCTTCCCTGCGGGAGGCGTCAGATACGCAGTATTTT
V gene: TRBV4-1; clone size: NA; J gene: TRBJ2-7; D gene: TRBD1; CDR3 protein: CASSPGVGTGRSYEQYF; CDR3 DNA: TGCGCCAGCAGCCCGGGCGTGGGGACAGGGAGGTCCTACGAGCAGTACTTC
V gene: TRBV9; clone size: NA; J gene: TRBJ1-4; D gene: TRBD1; CDR3 protein: CASSGTGLYGEKLFF; CDR3 DNA: TGTGCCAGCAGCGGGACAGGGTTATATGGCGAAAAACTATTTTTT
V gene: TRBV5-6; clone size: NA; J gene: TRBJ2-7; D gene: TRBD2; CDR3 protein: CASSLGREPARPYEQYF; CDR3 DNA: TGTGCCAGCAGCTTGGGGCGGGAGCCGGCGAGGCCCTACGAGCAGTACTTC
V gene: TRBV7-9; clone size: NA; J gene: TRBJ2-2; D gene: TRBD2; CDR3 protein: CASSRWTSGRAGELFF; CDR3 DNA: TGTGCCAGCAGTCGGTGGACTAGCGGGAGGGCCGGGGAGCTGTTTTTT
V gene: TRBV6-5; clone size: NA; J gene: TRBJ2-7; D gene: TRBD1; CDR3 protein: CASSRSDRGGYEQYF; CDR3 DNA: TGTGCCAGCAGCCGAAGCGACAGGGGGGGCTACGAGCAGTACTTC
V gene: TRBV7-2; clone size: NA; J gene: TRBJ2-7; D gene: TRBD2; CDR3 protein: CASSLDASGGYEQYF; CDR3 DNA: TGTGCCAGCAGCTTGGACGCTAGCGGGGGGTACGAGCAGTACTTC
V gene: TRBV5-4; clone size: NA; J gene: TRBJ1-1; D gene: TRBD1; CDR3 protein: CASSRGQGGMNTEAFF; CDR3 DNA: TGTGCCAGCAGCCGAGGACAGGGCGGAATGAACACTGAAGCTTTCTTT
V gene: TRBV7-3; clone size: NA; J gene: TRBJ2-3; D gene: NA; CDR3 protein: CASSLTGTLFDTQYF; CDR3 DNA: TGTGCCAGCAGCCTCACCGGGACTCTCTTCGATACGCAGTATTTT
V gene: TRBV28; clone size: NA; J gene: TRBJ2-7; D gene: TRBD2; CDR3 protein: CASSFLGLAGGLRYEQYF; CDR3 DNA: TGTGCCAGCAGTTTTCTCGGACTAGCGGGAGGGCTTCGGTACGAGCAGTACTTC
V gene: TRBV2; clone size: NA; J gene: TRBJ2-4; D gene: NA; CDR3 protein: CASGEQGLFKNIQYF; CDR3 DNA: TGTGCCAGCGGTGAGCAGGGGTTGTTCAAAAACATTCAGTACTTC
V gene: TRBV25-1; clone size: once; J gene: TRBJ2-1; D gene: TRBD1; CDR3 protein: CASSVPGTAYNEQFF; CDR3 DNA: TGTGCCAGCAGTGTCCCCGGGACAGCATACAATGAGCAGTTCTTC
V gene: TRBV7-2; clone size: NA; J gene: TRBJ1-2; D gene: NA; CDR3 protein: CASSLARVDGYTF; CDR3 DNA: TGTGCCAGCAGCTTAGCCAGGGTCGATGGCTACACCTTC
V gene: TRBV30; clone size: NA; J gene: TRBJ2-7; D gene: TRBD1; CDR3 protein: CAWRKPGGSYEQYF; CDR3 DNA: TGTGCCTGGAGGAAACCAGGGGGCTCCTACGAGCAGTACTTC
V gene: TRBV7-9; clone size: NA; J gene: TRBJ1-1; D gene: NA; CDR3 protein: CASNTILTGPGATEAFF; CDR3 DNA: TGTGCCAGCAACACCATTCTCACAGGGCCCGGAGCCACTGAAGCTTTCTTT
V gene: TRBV28; clone size: NA; J gene: TRBJ2-7; D gene: NA; CDR3 protein: CASTIGGGIPVEQYF; CDR3 DNA: TGTGCCAGCACCATAGGGGGGGGTATACCGGTCGAGCAGTACTTC
V gene: TRBV28; clone size: NA; J gene: TRBJ1-4; D gene: NA; CDR3 protein: CASSQQGYANEKLFF; CDR3 DNA: TGTGCCAGCAGTCAACAGGGTTATGCTAATGAAAAACTGTTTTTT
V gene: TRBV5-1; clone size: NA; J gene: TRBJ1-1; D gene: NA; CDR3 protein: CASALRGANTEAFF; CDR3 DNA: TGCGCCAGCGCCCTCCGGGGAGCGAACACTGAAGCTTTCTTT
V gene: TRBV2; clone size: NA; J gene: TRBJ2-3; D gene: NA; CDR3 protein: CASIWSDGDTQYF; CDR3 DNA: TGTGCCAGCATATGGAGTGACGGAGATACGCAGTATTTT
V gene: TRBV7-9; clone size: NA; J gene: TRBJ1-6; D gene: NA; CDR3 protein: CASSLMGRSPLHF; CDR3 DNA: TGTGCCAGCAGCTTGATGGGGAGGTCACCCCTCCACTTT
V gene: TRBV7-2; clone size: NA; J gene: TRBJ2-7; D gene: TRBD1; CDR3 protein: CASSLLGQDFYEQYF; CDR3 DNA: TGTGCCAGCAGCTTACTGGGACAGGACTTCTACGAGCAGTACTTC